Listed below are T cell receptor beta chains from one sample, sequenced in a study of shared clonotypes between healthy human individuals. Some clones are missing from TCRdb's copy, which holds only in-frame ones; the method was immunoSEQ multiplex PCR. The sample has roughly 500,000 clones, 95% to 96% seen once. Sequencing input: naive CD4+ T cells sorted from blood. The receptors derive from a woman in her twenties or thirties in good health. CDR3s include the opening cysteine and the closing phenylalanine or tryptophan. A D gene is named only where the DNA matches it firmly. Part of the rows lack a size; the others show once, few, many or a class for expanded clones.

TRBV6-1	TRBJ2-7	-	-	TGTGCCAGCAGTGCCGGGACCGTAGCCTACGAGCAGTACTTC	CASSAGTVAYEQYF
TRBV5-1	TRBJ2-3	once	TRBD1	TGCGCCAGCAGCGCCGAGACAGGGGGCACTTCAGATACGCAGTATTTT	CASSAETGGTSDTQYF
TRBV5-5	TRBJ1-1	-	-	TGTGCCAGCAGCAAACCGACAGTGAACACTGAAGCTTTCTTT	CASSKPTVNTEAFF
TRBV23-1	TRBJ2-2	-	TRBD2	TGCGCCAGCAGTCCACTAGCGGCGAACACCGGGGAGCTGTTTTTT	CASSPLAANTGELFF
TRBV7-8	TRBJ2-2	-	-	TGTGCCAGCAGCTTAAGCCCCAGGGGCACCGGGGAGCTGTTTTTT	CASSLSPRGTGELFF
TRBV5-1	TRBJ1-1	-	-	TGCGCCAGCAGCCCCCGGGCAAACACTGAAGCTTTCTTT	CASSPRANTEAFF
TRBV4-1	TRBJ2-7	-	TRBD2	TGCGCCAGCAGCCAAGAGGGGGGAATACCGGGACTAGCGGGAGGCACAACCTACGAGCAGTACTTC	CASSQEGGIPGLAGGTTYEQYF
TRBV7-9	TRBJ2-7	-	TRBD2	TGTGCCAGTACTAGGACTAGCGCGGACTACGAGCAGTACTTC	CASTRTSADYEQYF
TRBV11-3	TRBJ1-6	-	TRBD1	TGTGCCAGCAGCGTTACCGGGACAGGAGATTCACCCCTCCACTTT	CASSVTGTGDSPLHF
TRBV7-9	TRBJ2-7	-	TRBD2	TGTGCCAGCAGCCTTATGGTTGCGGAGGTAGCGGGAAACGAGCAGTACTTC	CASSLMVAEVAGNEQYF
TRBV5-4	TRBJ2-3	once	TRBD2	TGTGCCAGCAGCGCCAGGACTAGCGGGAGCCGCGCAGATACGCAGTATTTT	CASSARTSGSRADTQYF
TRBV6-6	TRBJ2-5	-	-	TGTGCCAGCAGTTACGGGCCCCCACAAGAGACCCAGTACTTC	CASSYGPPQETQYF
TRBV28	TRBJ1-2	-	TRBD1	TGTGCCAGCAGTTGGCAGGGGACAGGGAACTATGGCTACACCTTC	CASSWQGTGNYGYTF
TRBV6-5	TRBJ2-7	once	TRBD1	TGTGCCAGCAGTCCGGACAGGGGGTACTACGAGCAGTACTTC	CASSPDRGYYEQYF
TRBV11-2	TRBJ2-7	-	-	TGTGCCAGCAGCTTTTTAGGCGCCGGAACGGGGGAGCAGTACTTC	CASSFLGAGTGEQYF
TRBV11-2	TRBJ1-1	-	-	TGTGCCAGCAGCTTAGTTTTGGGGGGCGACACTGAAGCTTTCTTT	CASSLVLGGDTEAFF